Shown below are 15 T cell receptor beta chains from a single sample sequenced in a study of T cell repertoires in cytomegalovirus infection. Using its own MiXCR run on the reads, TCRdb lists one record per CDR3 protein. The profile shows around 280,000 distinct CDR3 sequences, approximately 8.9% of them singletons. Source material: PBMCs. All receptors come from a human donor in good health (CMV status not recorded). Some clones in this sample may be carry-over from other donors' samples.

V gene TRBV9 combines with J gene TRBJ2-6; D is uncertain. This CDR3 region has 15 residues. Germline CDR1 SGDLS, CDR2 YYNGEE. V was pared by 1 base and J by 4 bases, with 9 bases between. Written as DNA, the CDR3 is TGTGCCAGCAGCGTATTACCGGACGGGGCCAACGTCCTGACTTTC. It translates to CASSVLPDGANVLTF.

This clonotype was detected ten times or more. V and J are TRBV6-2 or TRBV6-3 and TRBJ2-2, with D perhaps TRBD1 (6 bases). The CDR3 consists of 14 residues. Germline loops: CDR1 MNHEY, CDR2 SVGEGT. V was pared by 11 bases and J by 1 base, with 14 bases between. CDR3 in amino acids: CAGRTVRNTGELFF. CDR3 nucleotide sequence: TGTGCCGGGCGGACAGTGAGGAACACCGGGGAGCTGTTTTTT.

The CDR3 loop reads CASTLGIAEKLFF. CDR3 bases: TGTGCCAGCACGTTGGGGATTGCTGAAAAACTGTTTTTT. The chain carries TRBV2 and TRBJ1-4; D gene uncertain. V shed 7 bases and J shed 7 bases, with 13 bases lying between them. The CDR3 runs 13 residues. Germline loops: CDR1 SNHLY, CDR2 FYNNEI.

This clonotype came up many times. This sequence joins TRBV20-1 and TRBJ2-4; D call uncertain. V gave up 6 bases and J gave up 0 bases, with 12 bases separating them. This CDR3 is built from 14 residues. Per germline, CDR1 DFQATT and CDR2 SNEGSKA (reference sequence). The CDR3 bases are TGCAGTGCCGGCCAGATAATAGCCAAAAACATTCAGTACTTC. As protein: CSAGQIIAKNIQYF.

This clonotype was recorded at least ten times. The rearrangement links TRBV7-8 to TRBJ1-5, with D possibly matching TRBD1 (6 bases). The germline V gene has CDR1 SGHVS and CDR2 FQNEAQ. V dropped 1 base and J dropped 6 bases, with 16 bases sitting between them. This CDR3 is 16 amino acids long. This chain's CDR3 is CASSLGGGGERQPQHF. The DNA of the CDR3 is TGTGCCAGCAGCTTAGGTGGAGGGGGGGAGCGTCAGCCCCAGCATTTT.

This clonotype was counted many times. The chain joins TRBV28 to TRBJ2-4; TRBD1 or TRBD2 may be the D gene (5 bases each). The CDR3 is 16 amino acids. CDR1 is MDHEN, CDR2 SYDVKM, per germline. The V end was cut by 6 bases, the J end by 1 base, with 16 bases between. For the CDR3, the DNA is TGTGCCAGCAGCTCCTCTGGGACCGCTGCCAAAAACATTCAGTACTTC. Its protein is CASSSSGTAAKNIQYF.

This clonotype has just one count. One base away lies a much larger clone, so this may be a sequencing read error. The V and J genes are TRBV12-3 or TRBV12-4 and TRBJ1-1; D gene uncertain. The V end was cut by 2 bases, the J end by 3 bases, with 16 bases between. The CDR3 has 16 residues. CDR3 nucleotide sequence: TGTGCCAGCAGTTTACAGCGGCACATCATGGACACTGAAGCTTTCTTT. Protein sequence: CASSLQRHIMDTEAFF.

This clonotype occurred many times. This rearrangement joins TRBV12-5 to TRBJ1-2; D uncertain. Germline values: CDR1 LGHNT, CDR2 FRNRAP. Trimming stripped 7 bases from V and 4 bases from J, with 16 bases between. This CDR3 region has 14 residues. The CDR3 is CASDRSKRGYGYTF. The CDR3 DNA sequence: TGTGCTAGTGACCGCAGTAAACGGGGCTATGGCTACACCTTC.

This clonotype was seen at least ten times. The V call is TRBV7-3, the J call TRBJ2-2; D is ambiguous. Germline V CDR1 and CDR2: SGHTA, FQGTGA. Trimming shortened V by 5 bases and J by 5 bases, and 15 bases separated the two germline ends. CDR3 length: 15 amino acids. CDR3 bases: TGTGCCAGCAGCGCTAGTGCGTCCGAGACCGGGGAGCTGTTTTTT. It encodes CASSASASETGELFF.

This clonotype occurred many times. The chain uses TRBV28 and TRBJ1-1, with 7 bases identical to TRBD1. The CDR3 has 19 amino acids. The J segment lost 3 bases and the V segment lost 6 bases, leaving 22 bases of the junction unmatched. Germline CDR1 MDHEN, CDR2 SYDVKM. In DNA form, the CDR3 reads TGTGCCAGCAGATCCTCCCGGGACAGATTCCTAAACGGGCACACTGAAGCTTTCTTT. Encoded protein: CASRSSRDRFLNGHTEAFF.

In this sample, this clonotype turned up many times. V usage is TRBV28 and J usage is TRBJ2-2; D may be TRBD1 (6 bases). The CDR3 is made up of 19 amino acids. Germline V gene sequence: CDR1 MDHEN, CDR2 SYDVKM. Trimming shortened V by 3 bases and J by 2 bases, and 22 bases separated the two germline ends. The CDR3 region has the DNA TGTGCCAGCAGTTTCTCTCGAACTAAAACAGGGATCAACACCGGGGAGCTGTTTTTT. Translation: CASSFSRTKTGINTGELFF.

The chain couples TRBV18 to TRBJ1-4; D not certain. Per the germline V gene, CDR1 is KGHSH and CDR2 is LQKENI. Trimming took off 3 bases at V and 4 bases at J, with 6 bases between the two ends. This CDR3 has 13 amino acids. The DNA of the CDR3 is TGTGCCAGCTCACCCGGCAGTAATGAAAAACTGTTTTTT. Translated: CASSPGSNEKLFF.

This clonotype occurred many times. The chain has TRBV6-4 and TRBJ2-2; TRBD1 or TRBD2 may be the D gene (5 bases each). Germline CDR1 reads MRHNA; CDR2 reads SNTAGT. CDR3 length: 13 amino acids. V was pared by 1 base and J by 5 bases, with 5 bases between. The CDR3 loop reads CASSDWGTGELFF. Written as DNA, the CDR3 is TGTGCCAGCAGTGACTGGGGGACCGGGGAGCTGTTTTTT.

The sample holds many counts of this clonotype. The chain couples TRBV20-1 to TRBJ2-1; either TRBD1 or TRBD2 may fit D (7 bases each). CDR3 length: 15 residues. The germline V and J ends were trimmed by 0 bases and 5 bases, with 14 bases remaining between them. In germline, CDR1 is DFQATT, CDR2 SNEGSKA (reference sequence). CDR3 sequence: CSARDGRGLNNEQFF. CDR3 coding DNA: TGCAGTGCTAGAGATGGGAGGGGGCTTAACAATGAGCAGTTCTTC.

This clonotype was observed at least ten times. The chain is built from TRBV20-1 and TRBJ1-1; 9 nucleotides line up with TRBD1. Germline V lookup: CDR1 DFQATT, CDR2 SNEGSKA (reference sequence). The CDR3 has 18 amino acids. The J segment lost 1 base and the V segment lost 1 base, leaving 13 bases of the junction unmatched. The CDR3: CSARGTGTGFVRNTEAFF. The CDR3 DNA is TGCAGTGCTAGAGGCACCGGGACAGGGTTTGTGAGGAACACTGAAGCTTTCTTT.